Shown below are 17 T cell receptor beta chains from a single sample sequenced in a study of monozygotic twins with inflammatory bowel disease. After re-calling the 5' RACE reads, TCRdb lists one entry per CDR3 protein, DNA absent. This repertoire includes about 350,000 distinct CDR3 sequences. Sequencing input: blood. These receptors originate from a human donor with ulcerative colitis or Crohn's disease, or a healthy co-twin of an affected twin (not recorded which).

V usage is TRBV7-2 and J usage is TRBJ2-4; TCRdb selects TRBD2, and the lack of DNA leaves this call unchecked. The V gene's germline CDR1 is SGHTA and CDR2 FQGNSA. CDR3 length: 15 residues. CDR3 amino acids: CASSPRAGGRNIQYF.

The chain links TRBV20-1 to TRBJ1-5; TCRdb reports TRBD1, a call that lacks DNA to check it against. The CDR3 has 14 amino acids. Germline V gene lookup returns CDR1 DFQATT and CDR2 SNEGSKA (reference sequence). This CDR3 reads CSARGQGLDQPQHF.

V and J are TRBV4-3 and TRBJ1-4. This CDR3 spans 14 amino acids. Germline V gene sequence: CDR1 LGHNA, CDR2 YSLEER. The CDR3 region is CASSQRAHNEKLFF.

The V gene is TRBV25-1, the J gene TRBJ1-6; TCRdb outputs TRBD1, but without DNA this stays unchecked. CDR1 is MGHDK, CDR2 SYGVNS, per germline. This CDR3 is built from 15 residues. The CDR3 sequence is CASSDVDRPNSPLHF.

CDR3 residues: CASSQLRRHPLGFNEQYF. The chain joins TRBV7-3 to TRBJ2-7; TCRdb's D call, TRBD1, is unchecked because there is no DNA. CDR3 size: 18 residues. Germline loops: CDR1 SGHTA, CDR2 FQGTGA.

The chain uses TRBV2 and TRBJ2-5; the TRBD1 assignment by TCRdb is unverifiable without DNA. The CDR3 runs 13 residues. Germline V gene lookup returns CDR1 SNHLY and CDR2 FYNNEI. CDR3 region: CASTPPGDETQYF. Full variable domain (remainder filled in from reference TRBV2 and TRBJ2-5): EPEVTQTPSHQVTQMGQEVILRCVPISNHLYFYWYRQILGQKVEFLVSFYNNEISEKSEIFDDQFSVERPDGSNFTLKIRSTKLEDSAMYFCASTPPGDETQYFGPGTRLLVL.

The rearrangement joins TRBV6-5 to TRBJ2-7; TCRdb outputs TRBD2, but without DNA this stays unchecked. The germline V gene has CDR1 MNHEY and CDR2 SVGAGI. The CDR3 consists of 13 residues. The CDR3 loop reads CASSLAGSNEQYF.

The chain carries TRBV6-2 or TRBV6-3 and TRBJ1-3; TCRdb names TRBD1, which stays unverified in the absence of DNA. Germline V gives CDR1 MNHEY, CDR2 SVGEGT. This CDR3 region has 17 residues. The CDR3 protein is CASRSAGQLVSGNTIYF.

The V gene is TRBV7-9, the J gene TRBJ1-2; there is no DNA to check the TCRdb D call of TRBD1. CDR1 is SEHNR, CDR2 FQNEAQ, per germline (reference sequence). The CDR3 extends over 12 amino acids. The CDR3 loop is CASSRNRDGYTF.

The chain employs TRBV5-1 and TRBJ1-3; the D call of TRBD1 rests on TCRdb alone, since no DNA is present to check it. CDR1 and CDR2 (germline): SGHRS, YFSETQ. The CDR3 contains 16 residues. The CDR3 spells CASSLGGGLSGNTIYF.

CDR3: CASSPLRRGLAGELFF. The V and J genes are TRBV12-3 or TRBV12-4 and TRBJ2-2; the TCRdb D gene call, TRBD1, has no DNA to confirm it. This CDR3 contains 16 residues.

The rearrangement links TRBV4-1 to TRBJ2-7; TCRdb picks TRBD1, but there is no DNA to check that call. Germline CDR1 reads MGHRA; CDR2 reads YSYEKL. CDR3 length: 15 residues. CDR3 residues: CASSPQGFSSYEQYF.

The rearrangement joins TRBV28 to TRBJ1-2. From germline, CDR1 is MDHEN and CDR2 SYDVKM. The CDR3 totals 12 residues. This CDR3 is CASSLSRDGYTF.

The chain recombines TRBV15 with TRBJ2-7; absent DNA, TCRdb's TRBD1 call cannot be checked. The germline CDR1 and CDR2 sequences are LNHNV and YYDKDF (reference sequence). The CDR3 consists of 15 residues. Here the CDR3 reads CATSRDPGAMNEQYF.

The rearrangement joins TRBV5-1 to TRBJ2-3; as DNA is missing, the TRBD1 call by TCRdb cannot be tested. Germline V gives CDR1 SGHRS, CDR2 YFSETQ. The CDR3 is made up of 15 amino acids. CDR3 protein: CASSFKGTNTDTQYF.

The rearrangement uses TRBV7-2 and TRBJ1-3; TCRdb's D gene call, TRBD1, goes unchecked for lack of DNA. Germline V gene data show CDR1 as SGHTA and CDR2 as FQGNSA. This CDR3 is built from 16 residues. The CDR3 sequence is CASSPSGGQSGNTIYF.

The V and J genes are TRBV11-2 and TRBJ2-5; TCRdb indicates TRBD2, and absent DNA this call remains unverified. This CDR3 is built from 18 residues. Germline CDR1 SGHAT, CDR2 FQNNGV. CDR3 loop: CASSLGVLAESLAETQYF.